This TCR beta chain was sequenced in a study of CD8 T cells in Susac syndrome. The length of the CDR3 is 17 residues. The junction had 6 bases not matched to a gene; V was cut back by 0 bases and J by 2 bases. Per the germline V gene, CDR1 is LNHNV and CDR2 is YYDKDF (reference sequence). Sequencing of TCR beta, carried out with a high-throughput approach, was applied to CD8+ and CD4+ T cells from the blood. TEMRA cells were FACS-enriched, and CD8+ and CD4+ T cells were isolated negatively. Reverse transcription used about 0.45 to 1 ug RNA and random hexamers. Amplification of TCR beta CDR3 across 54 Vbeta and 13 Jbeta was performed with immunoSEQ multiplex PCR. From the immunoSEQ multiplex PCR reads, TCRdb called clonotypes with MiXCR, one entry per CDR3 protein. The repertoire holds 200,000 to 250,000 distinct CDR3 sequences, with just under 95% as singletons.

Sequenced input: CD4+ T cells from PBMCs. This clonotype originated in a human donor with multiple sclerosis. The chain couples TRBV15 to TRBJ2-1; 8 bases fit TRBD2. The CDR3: CATSREVSGSAYNEQFF. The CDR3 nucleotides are TGTGCCACCAGCAGAGAAGTAAGCGGGAGCGCCTACAATGAGCAGTTCTTC.